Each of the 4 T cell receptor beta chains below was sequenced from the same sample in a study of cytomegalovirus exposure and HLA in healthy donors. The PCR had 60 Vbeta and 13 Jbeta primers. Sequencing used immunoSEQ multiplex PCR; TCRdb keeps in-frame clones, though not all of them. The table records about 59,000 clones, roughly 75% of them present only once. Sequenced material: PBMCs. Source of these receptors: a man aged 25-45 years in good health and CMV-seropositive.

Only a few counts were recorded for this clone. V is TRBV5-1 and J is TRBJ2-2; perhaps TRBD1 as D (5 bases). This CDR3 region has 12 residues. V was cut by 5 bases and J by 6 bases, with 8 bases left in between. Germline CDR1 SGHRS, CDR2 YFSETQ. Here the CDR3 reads CASRTEPGELFF. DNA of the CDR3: TGCGCCAGCAGGACAGAGCCCGGGGAGCTGTTTTTT. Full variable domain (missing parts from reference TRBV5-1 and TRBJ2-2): KAGVTQTPRYLIKTRGQQVTLSCSPISGHRSVSWYQQTPGQGLQFLFEYFSETQRNKGNFPGRFSGRQFSNSRSEMNVSTLELGDSALYLCASRTEPGELFFGEGSRLTVL.

CDR3 nucleotide sequence: TGTGCCAGCAGTTGGGGGCAGGGGACCTACGAGCAGTACTTC. This gives the protein CASSWGQGTYEQYF. The chain joins TRBV6-6 to TRBJ2-7, with TRBD1 as a possible D gene (6 bases). V shed 4 bases and J shed 2 bases, with 12 bases lying between them. The CDR3 is made up of 14 amino acids. CDR1 and CDR2 from the germline V gene are MNHNY and SVGAGI (reference sequence).

The CDR3 is CASSFGTGATREQFF. The CDR3 coding sequence is TGTGCCAGCAGTTTCGGGACAGGGGCTACCAGGGAGCAGTTCTTC. The V call is TRBV27, the J call TRBJ2-1, with 10 bases matching TRBD1. The V segment lost 3 bases and the J segment 10 bases; nucleotides outside the gene matches: 9. The CDR3 is made up of 15 amino acids. The germline gives CDR1 MNHEY, CDR2 SMNVEV (reference sequence).

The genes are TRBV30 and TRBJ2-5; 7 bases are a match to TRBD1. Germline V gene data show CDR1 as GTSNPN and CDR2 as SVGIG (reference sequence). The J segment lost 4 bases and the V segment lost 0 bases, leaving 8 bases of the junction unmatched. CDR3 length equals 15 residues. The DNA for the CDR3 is TGTGCCTGGAGTGTAGACAGGGTATATGGAGAGACCCAGTACTTC. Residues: CAWSVDRVYGETQYF.